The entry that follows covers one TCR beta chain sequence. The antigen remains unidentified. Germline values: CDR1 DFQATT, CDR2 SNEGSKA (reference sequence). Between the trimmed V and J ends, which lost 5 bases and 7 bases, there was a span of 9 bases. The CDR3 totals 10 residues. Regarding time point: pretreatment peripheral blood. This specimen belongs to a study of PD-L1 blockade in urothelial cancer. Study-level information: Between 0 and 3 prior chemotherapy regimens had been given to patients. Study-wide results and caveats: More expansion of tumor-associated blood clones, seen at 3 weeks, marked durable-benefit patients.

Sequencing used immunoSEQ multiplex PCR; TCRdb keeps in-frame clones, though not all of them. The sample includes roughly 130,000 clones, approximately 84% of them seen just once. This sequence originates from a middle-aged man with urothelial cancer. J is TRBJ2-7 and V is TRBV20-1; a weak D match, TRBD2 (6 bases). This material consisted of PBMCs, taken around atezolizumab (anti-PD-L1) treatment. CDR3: CSARREEQYF. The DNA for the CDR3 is TGCAGTGCTCGCCGGGAGGAGCAGTACTTC.